This T cell receptor beta chain is from a study of T-cell reconstitution after alpha-beta-depleted transplantation in children. Regarding the study as a whole: Day-60 TCRbeta diversity that was high in some patients was derived from surviving recipient T cells and thymic progenitors. Where alpha-beta T cells came from about two months after transplant was reportedly several hundred expanded graft clones. Newly made T cells mostly supplied T-cell counts and diversity one year after transplant.

V was pared by 6 bases and J by 4 bases, with 4 bases of the junction left unmatched. The CDR3 runs 14 residues. Ten or more counts support this clonotype. Its antigen remains unidentified. The TCRbeta library was prepared with unique molecular identifiers. MiXCR was run by TCRdb on the PCR reads, yielding one entry per CDR3 protein. The sample holds some 830,000 distinct CDR3 sequences, roughly 15% seen once. Sequencing used PBMCs, mostly from graft donor cells, obtained 360 days after TCRalphabeta/CD19-depleted stem cell transplant. The genes are TRBV12-3 or TRBV12-4 and TRBJ2-7; TRBD2 aligns across 12 bases. The sequence was collected from a male patient aged 10-17 years who had a stem cell transplant for acute lymphoblastic leukemia, so the T cells may come from the graft donor. The CDR3 DNA follows: TGTGCCAGCAGCACCGGACTAGCGGGATACGAGCAGTACTTC. This codes for CASSTGLAGYEQYF.